The present T cell receptor (beta chain) was sequenced within a study of regulatory T cells in long-lasting Graves disease. Study summary: Disease was considered persistent Graves' disease after over 5 years of antithyroid drugs (with positive TSH receptor antibodies). Study-wide results and caveats: Persistent Graves' cases showed lower TCR diversity than newly diagnosed cases. Peripheral blood alone, not thyroid tissue, underwent study.

The authors built TCR beta libraries using iRepertoire HTBI primers and Arm-PCR of CDR3 regions. TCRdb reprocessed the multiplex PCR reads via MiXCR and lists one record per CDR3 protein. The sample comprises about 460,000 distinct CDR3 sequences, 22% of which are singletons, and around 13% rests with the top ten. The time point was: persistent/refractory GD, antithyroid drugs over 5 years with positive TRAb. PBMCs were the source of the RNA used for TCR sequencing. Graves' disease was diagnosed by American Thyroid Association guidelines. V dropped 2 bases and J dropped 4; count of bases not matched to a gene: 4. Germline V gene data show CDR1 as DFQATT and CDR2 as SNEGSKA (reference sequence). The CDR3 loop spans 13 amino acids. Note on this clonotype: Its antigen is still unknown.

V is TRBV20-1 and J is TRBJ1-2, with 7 bases lining up with TRBD1. The receptor's source is a female donor with Graves disease. The sequencing here drew on peripheral blood mononuclear cells (PBMCs), taken when the disease was refractory, from a patient treated with antithyroid drugs. The CDR3, as DNA: TGCAGTGCTAGACGTACAGGGGCCTATGGCTACACCTTC. This translates into CSARRTGAYGYTF.